Each of the 17 T cell receptor beta chains below was sequenced from the same sample in a study of blood T cell repertoires in COVID-19. Generated by immunoSEQ multiplex PCR, the TCRdb table keeps only in-frame clones and is missing some. The table has 200,000 to 250,000 clones, 75% to 85% seen once. The sample taken for sequencing was peripheral blood. The receptor set was obtained from a woman aged 30 to 39 with COVID-19, enrolled during active disease.

The chain employs TRBV7-2 and TRBJ2-1; 7 bases line up with TRBD2. The trim removed 5 bases at V and 2 bases at J, leaving 9 bases unmatched. Germline CDR1 reads SGHTA; CDR2 reads FQGNSA. The CDR3 covers 16 residues. CDR3 coding DNA: TGTGCCAGCAGCGGGGGGGAGGGCCTGCCCTACAATGAGCAGTTCTTC. Translated: CASSGGEGLPYNEQFF.

The chain recombines TRBV2 with TRBJ2-7; 11 positions agree with TRBD1. The CDR3 sequence is 14 residues long. The V gene end was trimmed by 9 bases and the J gene end by 0 bases; junction bases not matched to a gene: 4. Germline-derived CDR1 and CDR2 are SNHLY and FYNNEI. The CDR3 bases are TGTGCCAGGGGGACAGGGGGGAGCTCCTACGAGCAGTACTTC. Translation: CARGTGGSSYEQYF.

In regard to this clone: A read error may account for a junction end that differs from germline. V usage is TRBV3-1 (or the pseudogene TRBV3-2) and J usage is TRBJ2-1; 10 bases align to TRBD2. From germline, CDR1 is LGHDT and CDR2 YNNKEL (reference sequence). The CDR3 covers 13 residues. The CDR3 protein is CASSLRLAGTPVF. CDR3 sequence (DNA): TGTGCCAGCAGCCTCAGACTAGCGGGCACCCCCGTCTTC.

The V gene is TRBV30, the J gene TRBJ2-5, with D maybe TRBD1 (6 bases). The germline V and J ends were trimmed by 2 bases and 4 bases, with 17 bases remaining between them. Germline V CDR1 and CDR2: GTSNPN, SVGIG (reference sequence). The CDR3 extends over 15 amino acids. CDR3 loop: CAWSMVGGVLETQYF. CDR3 DNA: TGTGCCTGGAGTATGGTAGGGGGAGTTTTAGAGACCCAGTACTTC. The full variable domain, completed using reference TRBV30 and TRBJ2-5, is SQTIHQWPATLVQPVGSPLSLECTVEGTSNPNLYWYRQAAGRGLQLLFYSVGIGQISSEVPQNLSASRPQDRQFILSSKKLLLSDSGFYLCAWSMVGGVLETQYFGPGTRLLVL.

The chain carries TRBV25-1 and TRBJ2-3, with D maybe TRBD2 (5 bases). The CDR3 is 12 amino acids. The germline V gene has CDR1 MGHDK and CDR2 SYGVNS. Trimming removed 6 bases at V and 2 bases at J, with 6 bases between. In nucleotides, the CDR3 is TGTGCCAGCAGCGGGAACACAGATACGCAGTATTTT. Protein: CASSGNTDTQYF.

V is TRBV7-9 and J is TRBJ1-6; D uncertain. The germline gives CDR1 SEHNR, CDR2 FQNEAQ (reference sequence). Trimming stripped 5 bases from V and 10 bases from J, with 12 bases between. CDR3 length: 13 residues. CDR3 in amino acids: CASSPEAESPLHF. The CDR3 DNA reads as TGTGCCAGCAGCCCAGAAGCGGAATCACCCCTCCACTTT. Variable domain in full (rest from reference TRBV7-9 and TRBJ1-6): DTGVSQNPRHKITKRGQNVTFRCDPISEHNRLYWYRQTLGQGPEFLTYFQNEAQLEKSRLLSDRFSAERPKGSFSTLEIQRTEQGDSAMYLCASSPEAESPLHFGNGTRLTVT.

This chain uses TRBV6-6 with TRBJ1-5; D remains ambiguous. Trimming removed 7 bases from V and 0 bases from J, with 13 bases in between. CDR3 length: 15 amino acids. In germline, CDR1 is MNHNY, CDR2 SVGAGI (reference sequence). The CDR3 loop is CASKEMPSSNQPQHF. The CDR3 DNA sequence: TGTGCCAGCAAGGAGATGCCTTCTAGCAATCAGCCCCAGCATTTT.

The V gene is TRBV19, the J gene TRBJ2-3; TRBD2 matches at 15 bases. The V gene's germline CDR1 is LNHDA and CDR2 SQIVND (reference sequence). V was pared by 1 base and J by 6 bases, with 14 bases of the junction left unmatched. This CDR3 contains 20 residues. The CDR3, as DNA: TGTGCCAGTAGTATAGGAGGACTAGCGGGAGGGCCACTTTTCTCTGATACGCAGTATTTT. Translating gives CASSIGGLAGGPLFSDTQYF.

This chain uses TRBV4-1 with TRBJ2-2; the D gene is possibly TRBD2 (5 bases). The CDR3 extends over 14 amino acids. Trimming stripped 4 bases from V and 5 bases from J, with 11 bases between. Germline CDR1 is MGHRA and CDR2 is YSYEKL. CDR3 residues: CASSLERDTGELFF. The DNA of the CDR3 is TGCGCCAGCAGCCTAGAGAGGGATACCGGGGAGCTGTTTTTT.

The chain is built from TRBV9 and TRBJ2-7; TRBD1 agrees at 10 bases. The CDR3 has 15 amino acids. Trimming cost V 2 bases and J 6 bases; bases outside gene matches: 8. CDR1 is SGDLS, CDR2 YYNGEE, per germline. CDR3 sequence reads: CASSVLGTGVGEQYF. The CDR3 bases are TGTGCCAGCAGCGTTTTGGGGACAGGGGTAGGCGAGCAGTACTTC.

This rearrangement joins TRBV7-2 to TRBJ1-2; D uncertain. The CDR3 runs 13 residues. The V gene lost 1 base and the J gene lost 8 bases, with 11 bases spanning the gap. Germline V gene lookup returns CDR1 SGHTA and CDR2 FQGNSA. This CDR3 reads CASSLEYLRGYTF. CDR3 coding DNA: TGTGCCAGCAGCTTAGAGTATCTCAGGGGCTACACCTTC.

This rearrangement joins TRBV13 to TRBJ1-2; the match to TRBD1 covers 7 bases. J was trimmed by 2 bases and V by 4 bases; bases with no gene match: 16. The CDR3 is 18 residues long. Germline CDR1 reads PRHDT; CDR2 reads FYEKMQ (reference sequence). DNA of the CDR3: TGTGCCAGCAGCTGGGTTACAGGGGACATCTCTTTAAACTATGGCTACACCTTC. Its translation: CASSWVTGDISLNYGYTF.

This clone came up a few times. This chain links TRBV5-6 with TRBJ1-3; a weak D match, TRBD1 (5 bases). V was cut by 5 bases and J by 0 bases, with 12 bases left in between. From germline, CDR1 is SGHDT and CDR2 YYEEEE. CDR3 length: 15 amino acids. The CDR3 bases are TGTGCCAGCAGTCCGAGACAGACCTCTGGAAACACCATATATTTT. Protein: CASSPRQTSGNTIYF.

In its sample, this clone was seen once. This chain connects TRBV4-3 to TRBJ1-4, with TRBD1 matching over 10 bases. The junction had 7 bases not matched to a gene; V was cut back by 2 bases and J by 7 bases. Germline V gives CDR1 LGHNA, CDR2 YSLEER. This CDR3 region has 16 residues. CDR3 loop: CASSQSTGTGAEKLFF. In DNA form, the CDR3 reads TGCGCCAGCAGCCAATCTACCGGGACAGGGGCTGAAAAACTGTTTTTT.

The chain employs TRBV27 and TRBJ2-3; D is undetermined. This CDR3 is built from 14 residues. V dropped 2 bases and J dropped 1 base, with 7 bases sitting between them. The germline gives CDR1 MNHEY, CDR2 SMNVEV (reference sequence). The CDR3, as DNA: TGTGCCAGCAGTTTAAGAGTCGGCACAGATACGCAGTATTTT. Translation gives CASSLRVGTDTQYF.

The chain has TRBV21-1 and TRBJ2-3; the table assigns TRBD1, which was not confirmed against the DNA. TRBV21-1 is listed as a pseudogene. The CDR3 totals 16 residues. The CDR3 reads CASSNKGRGSTDTQYF. CDR3 nucleotide sequence: TGTGCCAGCAGCAATAAGGGCAGGGGGTCGACAGATACGCAGTATTTT.

The chain joins TRBV7-9 to TRBJ1-2, with 10 positions matching TRBD1. Germline V lookup: CDR1 SEHNR, CDR2 FQNEAQ (reference sequence). This CDR3 contains 16 residues. J was trimmed by 4 bases and V by 7 bases; bases with no gene match: 12. Here the CDR3 reads CASIPHTGQGFYGYTF. The CDR3 DNA sequence: TGTGCCAGCATCCCACATACGGGACAGGGGTTCTATGGCTACACCTTC. Variable domain in full (rest from reference TRBV7-9 and TRBJ1-2): DTGVSQNPRHKITKRGQNVTFRCDPISEHNRLYWYRQTLGQGPEFLTYFQNEAQLEKSRLLSDRFSAERPKGSFSTLEIQRTEQGDSAMYLCASIPHTGQGFYGYTFGSGTRLTVV.